This record looks at one T cell receptor (beta chain) sequence and its context. Its specificity is unknown. Time point reported: newly diagnosed GD, antithyroid drugs for less than 3 months. Making the TCR library involved RNA that had been extracted from PBMCs. From germline, CDR1 is SGDLS and CDR2 YYNGEE. The CDR3 is 18 residues long. V was clipped by 2 bases and J by 1 base, with 18 bases between them. Building the TCR beta libraries relied on iRepertoire HTBI primers, and CDR3 regions underwent Arm-PCR. One entry per CDR3 protein results from TCRdb running MiXCR on the multiplex PCR reads. The table includes 400,000 to 500,000 distinct CDR3 sequences, 15% detected once. These data come from a study of regulatory T cells in long-lasting Graves disease. Regarding the study as a whole: The small sample size may have reduced accuracy. Persistent disease preferred TRBV28, TRBJ1-2 and TRBJ2-5.

A further study also used this sample, focusing on T cells in Graves' hyperthyroidism and ophthalmopathy.

This rearrangement joins TRBV9 to TRBJ2-2, with a possible D match to TRBD2 (5 bases). This TCR derives from a woman aged 30 to 39 with Graves disease. Sequencing was performed on peripheral blood mononuclear cells (PBMCs), taken at new diagnosis, from a patient treated with antithyroid drugs. CDR3 sequence (DNA): TGTGCCAGCAGCGTCCACCCTAGGGAGCTGAAGAACACCGGGGAGCTGTTTTTT. Protein product: CASSVHPRELKNTGELFF.